Following are 10 T cell receptor beta chains from one sample sequenced in a study of cytomegalovirus exposure and HLA in healthy donors. Both 60 Vbeta primers and 13 Jbeta primers went into the PCR. Produced via immunoSEQ multiplex PCR; TCRdb's table is partial and in-frame only. The sample has some 60,000 clones, around 87% seen once; the top ten hold about 1.5%. Sequenced material: PBMCs. The receptors here all came from a young man in good health and CMV-seronegative.

The chain carries TRBV10-3 and TRBJ2-1; 10 nucleotides agree with TRBD2. Trimming took 0 bases from V and 6 from J; bases not matched to a gene: 2. The CDR3 is 15 residues long. Germline lookup yields CDR1 ENHRY and CDR2 SYGVKD. CDR3 residues: CAISESSGGLNEQFF. The CDR3 DNA sequence: TGTGCCATCAGTGAGTCTAGCGGGGGGCTCAATGAGCAGTTCTTC.

DNA of the CDR3: TGTGCCAGCACGAGTCCGGGACAGCCTAACTATGGCTACACCTTC. This translates into CASTSPGQPNYGYTF. The genes are TRBV2 and TRBJ1-2; 7 nucleotides agree with TRBD1. Germline CDR1 reads SNHLY; CDR2 reads FYNNEI. CDR3 length equals 15 residues. V dropped 7 bases and J dropped 0; count of bases not matched to a gene: 8.

The genes are TRBV7-8 and TRBJ2-2; D might be TRBD2 (6 bases). Deletions cut 5 bases from V and 5 bases from J, with 21 bases between. Germline CDR1 is SGHVS and CDR2 is FQNEAQ. The CDR3 consists of 17 residues. The CDR3 here is CASSPLSGEIKTGELFF. The CDR3 nucleotides are TGTGCCAGCAGCCCCCTGTCGGGGGAGATAAAGACCGGGGAGCTGTTTTTT.

Points on this clone: One end of the junction does not line up with germline, which may come from a read error. The gene calls are TRBV11-3 and TRBJ1-2; TRBD1 might be the D (6 bases). CDR1 and CDR2 from the germline V gene are SGHNT and YENEEA. This CDR3 spans 13 amino acids. The DNA for the CDR3 is TGTGCCAGCAGCTTAGAAGGCGGGGGCAAGAGGGATTTC. Residues: CASSLEGGGKRDF.

The chain carries TRBV7-9 and TRBJ2-7; D not resolved. The CDR3 is 15 amino acids. Trimming removed 2 bases at V and 1 base at J, with 12 bases between. Germline CDR1 SEHNR, CDR2 FQNEAQ (reference sequence). In DNA, the CDR3 is TGTGCCAGCAGCTTAAGCGCAGCGCAATCCTACGAGCAGTACTTC. Translating it yields CASSLSAAQSYEQYF.

The chain is built from TRBV2 and TRBJ1-1; 8 nucleotides agree with TRBD1. J lost 2 bases, V lost 8 bases, and 7 bases had no gene match. The CDR3 length is 14 residues. The germline CDR1 and CDR2 sequences are SNHLY and FYNNEI. The CDR3 nucleotides are TGTGCCAGCGGAGAGGACAGGGCCAACACTGAAGCTTTCTTT. Its protein product is CASGEDRANTEAFF.

The chain carries TRBV7-8 and TRBJ2-7, with 8 bases aligning to TRBD1. The CDR3 extends over 16 amino acids. With 5 bases clipped from V and 5 bases from J, the junction kept 14 bases outside the gene matches. CDR1 SGHVS and CDR2 FQNEAQ come from the germline V gene. As DNA, the CDR3 is TGTGCCAGCAGCCTCAGTAGGACAGGGACTTTGGACGAGCAGTACTTC. Protein sequence: CASSLSRTGTLDEQYF.

This chain joins TRBV4-1 and TRBJ2-7; possible D gene TRBD1, 5 bases. Germline CDR1 MGHRA, CDR2 YSYEKL. Trimming took 2 bases from V and 5 from J, leaving 7 bases between them. The CDR3 has 12 amino acids. The CDR3 region has the DNA TGCGCCAGCAGCCAACAGGGTCACGAGCAGTACTTC. This sequence encodes CASSQQGHEQYF.

The chain joins TRBV9 to TRBJ1-2; TRBD1 aligns across 9 bases. V trimming: 4 bases; J trimming: 8 bases; junction bases outside the gene matches: 6. Looked up from germline, CDR1 is SGDLS and CDR2 is YYNGEE. The CDR3 totals 13 residues. The CDR3 DNA sequence: TGTGCCAGCAGCCAGACAGGGGGGGGAGGCTACACCTTC. This codes for CASSQTGGGGYTF. The full variable domain, with the rest looked up from reference TRBV9 and TRBJ1-2, is DSGVTQTPKHLITATGQRVTLRCSPRSGDLSVYWYQQSLDQGLQFLIQYYNGEERAKGNILERFSAQQFPDLHSELNLSSLELGDSALYFCASSQTGGGGYTFGSGTRLTVV.

This chain connects TRBV27 to TRBJ2-7; D might be TRBD1 (6 bases). V gave up 6 bases and J gave up 2 bases, with 11 bases separating them. The germline V gene has CDR1 MNHEY and CDR2 SMNVEV (reference sequence). The CDR3 runs to 13 residues. The CDR3 DNA reads TGTGCCAGCAGCGGGACAACTACCTACGAGCAGTACTTC. Protein: CASSGTTTYEQYF.